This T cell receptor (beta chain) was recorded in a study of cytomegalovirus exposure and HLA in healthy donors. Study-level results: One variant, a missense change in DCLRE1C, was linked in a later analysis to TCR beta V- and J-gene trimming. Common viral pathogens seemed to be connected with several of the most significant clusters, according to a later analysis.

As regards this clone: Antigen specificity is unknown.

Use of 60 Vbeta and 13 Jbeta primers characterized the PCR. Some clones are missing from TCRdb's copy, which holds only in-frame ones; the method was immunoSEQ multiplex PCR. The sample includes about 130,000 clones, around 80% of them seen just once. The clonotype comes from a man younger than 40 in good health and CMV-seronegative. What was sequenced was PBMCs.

In DNA form, the CDR3 reads TGTGCCAGCGGAAGAAGTGGGAGGGGCCTAGTAAGCAATCAGCCCCAGCATTTT. Its translation is CASGRSGRGLVSNQPQHF. The chain has TRBV28 and TRBJ1-5, with D perhaps TRBD1 (5 bases). Germline CDR1 reads MDHEN; CDR2 reads SYDVKM. Trimming took off 8 bases at V and 1 base at J, with 24 bases between the two ends. The CDR3 covers 18 residues.